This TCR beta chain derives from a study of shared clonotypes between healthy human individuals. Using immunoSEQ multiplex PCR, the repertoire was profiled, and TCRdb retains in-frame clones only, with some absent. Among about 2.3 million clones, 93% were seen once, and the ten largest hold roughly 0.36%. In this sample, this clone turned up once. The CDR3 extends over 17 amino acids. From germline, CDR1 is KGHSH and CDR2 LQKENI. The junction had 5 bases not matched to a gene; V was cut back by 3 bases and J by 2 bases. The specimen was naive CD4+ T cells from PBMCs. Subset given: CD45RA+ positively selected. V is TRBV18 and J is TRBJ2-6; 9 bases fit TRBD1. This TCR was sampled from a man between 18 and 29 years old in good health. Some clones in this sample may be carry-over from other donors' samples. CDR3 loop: CASSPGQGFTGANVLTF. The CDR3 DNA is TGTGCCAGCTCACCGGGACAGGGCTTTACTGGGGCCAACGTCCTGACTTTC.